These T cell receptor beta chains were read from a single sample in a study of shared T cell receptors in the human thymus. Generated by immunoSEQ multiplex PCR, the TCRdb table keeps only in-frame clones and is missing some. The sample lists about 380,000 clones, more than 85% occurring once. The sequencing input was thymocytes. Receptor source: a human donor. Both conserved end residues are part of each CDR3. The D gene is left open where the match is weak. Clone size is given for some rows only: seen once, a few or many times, or a class if the clone is expanded.

CASSDATSGRMSYEQYF | TGTGCCAGCAGTGACGCCACTAGCGGGAGGATGTCCTACGAGCAGTACTTC | once | TRBJ2-7 | TRBD2 | TRBV6-1
CASSLGPIEEQFF | TGTGCCAGCAGTTTGGGACCTATTGAGGAGCAGTTCTTC | NA | TRBJ2-1 | NA | TRBV28
CASSLNGQTSGANVLTF | TGTGCCAGCAGCTTAAATGGACAAACCTCTGGGGCCAACGTCCTGACTTTC | once | TRBJ2-6 | NA | TRBV7-3
CSVSPAQGPNSNTEAFF | TGCAGCGTTAGTCCTGCGCAGGGCCCAAATTCAAACACTGAAGCTTTCTTT | NA | TRBJ1-1 | NA | TRBV29-1
CASSSLQGCEQYF | TGTGCCAGCAGCTCATTACAGGGGTGCGAGCAGTACTTC | NA | TRBJ2-7 | TRBD1 | TRBV5-6
CASSQGANSGNTIYF | TGTGCCAGCAGCCAGGGGGCCAACTCTGGAAACACCATATATTTT | NA | TRBJ1-3 | NA | TRBV14
CASSPAQGIAYEQYF | TGTGCCAGCTCACCCGCACAGGGGATCGCCTACGAGCAGTACTTC | NA | TRBJ2-7 | TRBD1 | TRBV18
CASSYYWDRPWYGYTF | TGTGCCAGCAGTTATTATTGGGACAGGCCTTGGTATGGCTACACCTTC | NA | TRBJ1-2 | TRBD1 | TRBV6-5
CASRPGGRYEQYF | TGTGCCAGCAGGCCCGGGGGGCGCTACGAGCAGTACTTC | NA | TRBJ2-7 | NA | TRBV28
CATTPWGSAYEQYF | TGTGCCACCACCCCCTGGGGGTCAGCCTACGAGCAGTACTTC | NA | TRBJ2-7 | NA | TRBV25-1
CASSLALAYEQYF | TGTGCCAGCAGTTTAGCGCTCGCCTACGAGCAGTACTTC | once | TRBJ2-7 | NA | TRBV27
CASPPQGASSYEQYF | TGTGCCAGCCCCCCCCAGGGGGCGAGCTCCTACGAGCAGTACTTC | NA | TRBJ2-7 | TRBD1 | TRBV11-2
CASSQGRGKGYGYTF | TGTGCCAGCAGCCAAGGACGGGGAAAGGGGTATGGCTACACCTTC | NA | TRBJ1-2 | NA | TRBV14
CSVTGLTNYGYTF | TGCAGCGTGACAGGGCTAACTAACTATGGCTACACCTTC | NA | TRBJ1-2 | TRBD1 | TRBV29-1
CASSHDRDATYEQYF | TGTGCCAGCAGCCATGACCGGGACGCAACCTACGAGCAGTACTTC | NA | TRBJ2-7 | NA | TRBV14
CATAVSGQGHNEQFF | TGTGCCACCGCGGTCTCAGGACAGGGCCACAATGAGCAGTTCTTC | NA | TRBJ2-1 | TRBD1 | TRBV10-3
CASSATKGGKSSYEQYF | TGTGCCAGTAGTGCGACTAAAGGGGGCAAGAGCTCCTACGAGCAGTACTTC | NA | TRBJ2-7 | TRBD1 | TRBV19
CASSPPDGTDTQYF | TGTGCCAGCTCACCACCTGACGGCACAGATACGCAGTATTTT | NA | TRBJ2-3 | NA | TRBV18
CASSTDGVGNTIYF | TGCGCCAGCAGCACCGATGGGGTAGGAAACACCATATATTTT | NA | TRBJ1-3 | NA | TRBV5-1
CASRRDRENTGELFF | TGTGCCAGCAGGCGGGACAGGGAGAACACCGGGGAGCTGTTTTTT | NA | TRBJ2-2 | TRBD1 | TRBV2
CAISVPGGIYGYTF | TGTGCCATCAGTGTGCCAGGGGGTATCTATGGCTACACCTTC | once | TRBJ1-2 | TRBD1 | TRBV10-3
CASSWGGRAGDTQYF | TGTGCCAGCAGTTGGGGCGGGAGGGCAGGTGATACGCAGTATTTT | NA | TRBJ2-3 | TRBD2 | TRBV27
CAISKTQAGHYEQYF | TGTGCCATCAGTAAAACTCAAGCGGGGCACTACGAGCAGTACTTC | NA | TRBJ2-7 | TRBD2 | TRBV10-3
CATSRDSLGQGINQPQHF | TGTGCCACCAGCAGAGATTCTCTTGGACAGGGGATCAATCAGCCCCAGCATTTT | NA | TRBJ1-5 | TRBD1 | TRBV15
CASSHPTREEIRADTQYF | TGTGCCAGCAGCCACCCAACGCGGGAGGAGATTAGGGCAGATACGCAGTATTTT | NA | TRBJ2-3 | TRBD2 | TRBV11-2
CASSPRGGLADEQYF | TGTGCCAGCAGCCCCAGGGGGGGGCTAGCGGACGAGCAGTACTTC | few | TRBJ2-7 | NA | TRBV13
CASSLGGEPMSTEAFF | TGTGCCAGCAGCTTAGGGGGTGAGCCGATGAGCACTGAAGCTTTCTTT | few | TRBJ1-1 | NA | TRBV7-6
CASSVGGKRSATNEKLFF | TGTGCCAGCAGTGTTGGAGGGAAGAGGAGCGCAACTAATGAAAAACTGTTTTTT | NA | TRBJ1-4 | NA | TRBV25-1
CASSQEGNSTGELFF | TGTGCCAGCAGCCAAGAAGGTAATAGCACCGGGGAGCTGTTTTTT | NA | TRBJ2-2 | NA | TRBV14
CATSTPLTRPNYNEQFF | TGTGCCACCTCAACACCTCTGACTAGGCCCAACTACAATGAGCAGTTCTTC | NA | TRBJ2-1 | NA | TRBV10-3
CASSLYIGSSYNEQFF | TGTGCCAGCAGCTTATATATCGGGAGCTCCTACAATGAGCAGTTCTTC | once | TRBJ2-1 | NA | TRBV7-2
CASSLRGRHGYTF | TGTGCCAGCAGCCTACGGGGTCGGCATGGCTACACCTTC | once | TRBJ1-2 | NA | TRBV11-3
CASSAAGRAPSDTQYF | TGCGCCAGCAGTGCCGCGGGGAGGGCCCCATCAGATACGCAGTATTTT | NA | TRBJ2-3 | TRBD2 | TRBV10-1
CASSLWSPLHF | TGTGCCAGCAGTTTGTGGTCACCCCTCCACTTT | NA | TRBJ1-6 | NA | TRBV27
CAISPSRAGGYTF | TGTGCCATCAGCCCCTCCAGGGCTGGAGGCTACACCTTC | NA | TRBJ1-2 | NA | TRBV10-3
CASSLALDGSNEQFF | TGTGCCAGCAGCTTAGCTCTGGACGGAAGCAATGAGCAGTTCTTC | NA | TRBJ2-1 | NA | TRBV5-5
CASSVGGGVMNTEAFF | TGTGCCAGCAGCGTAGGAGGGGGGGTCATGAACACTGAAGCTTTCTTT | NA | TRBJ1-1 | NA | TRBV9
CASSLVVGPRFF | TGTGCCAGCAGCTTAGTGGTCGGCCCACGGTTCTTC | NA | TRBJ2-1 | NA | TRBV7-9
CASSPPPPLKGGREETQYF | TGTGCCAGCTCACCACCGCCCCCTTTAAAAGGCGGGAGGGAAGAGACCCAGTACTTC | NA | TRBJ2-5 | TRBD2 | TRBV18
CASSFLAGAGQETQYF | TGCGCCAGCAGCTTTCTAGCGGGAGCTGGACAAGAGACCCAGTACTTC | NA | TRBJ2-5 | TRBD2 | TRBV5-1